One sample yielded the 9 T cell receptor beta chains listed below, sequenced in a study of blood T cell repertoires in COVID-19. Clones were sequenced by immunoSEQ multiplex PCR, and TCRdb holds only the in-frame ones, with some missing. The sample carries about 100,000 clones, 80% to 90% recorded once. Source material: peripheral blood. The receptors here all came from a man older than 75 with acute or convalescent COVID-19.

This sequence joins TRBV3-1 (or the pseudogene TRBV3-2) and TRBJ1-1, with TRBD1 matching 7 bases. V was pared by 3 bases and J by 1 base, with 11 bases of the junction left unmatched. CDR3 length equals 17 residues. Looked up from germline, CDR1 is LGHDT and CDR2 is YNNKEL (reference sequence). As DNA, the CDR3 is TGTGCCAGCAGCCAGAAAAACCCCGACAGGGCGAACACTGAAGCTTTCTTT. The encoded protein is CASSQKNPDRANTEAFF.

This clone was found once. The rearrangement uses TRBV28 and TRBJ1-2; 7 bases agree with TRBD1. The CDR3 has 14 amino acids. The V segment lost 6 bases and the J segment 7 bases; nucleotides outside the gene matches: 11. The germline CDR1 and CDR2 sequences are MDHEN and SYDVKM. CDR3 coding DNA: TGTGCCAGCAGGGGGACGGGACAGCCTTTTGGCTACACCTTC. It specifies CASRGTGQPFGYTF.

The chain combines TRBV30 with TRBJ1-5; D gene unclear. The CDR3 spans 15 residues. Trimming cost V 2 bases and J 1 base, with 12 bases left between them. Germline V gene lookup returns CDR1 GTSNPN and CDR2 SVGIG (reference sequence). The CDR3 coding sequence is TGTGCCTGGAGTTCCAATCCCCCAAGCAATCAGCCCCAGCATTTT. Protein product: CAWSSNPPSNQPQHF.

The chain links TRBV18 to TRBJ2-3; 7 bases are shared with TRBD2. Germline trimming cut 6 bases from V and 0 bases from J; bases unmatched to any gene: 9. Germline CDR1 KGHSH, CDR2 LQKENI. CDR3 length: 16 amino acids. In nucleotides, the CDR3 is TGTGCCAGCTCCCAGGGACTACAGGCTAGCACAGATACGCAGTATTTT. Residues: CASSQGLQASTDTQYF.

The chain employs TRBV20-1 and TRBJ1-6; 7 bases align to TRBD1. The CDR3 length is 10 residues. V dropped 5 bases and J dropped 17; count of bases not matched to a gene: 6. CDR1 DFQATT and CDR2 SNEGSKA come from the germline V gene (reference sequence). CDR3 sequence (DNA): TGCAGTGCTCCCTGGGACAGTTTCCACTTT. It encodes CSAPWDSFHF.

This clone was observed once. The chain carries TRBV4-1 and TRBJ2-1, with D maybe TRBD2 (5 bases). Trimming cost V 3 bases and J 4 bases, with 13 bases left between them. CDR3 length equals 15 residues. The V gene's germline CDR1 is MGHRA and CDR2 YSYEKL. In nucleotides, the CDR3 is TGCGCCAGCAGCCACCATAGCGTGGGATACAATGAGCAGTTCTTC. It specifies CASSHHSVGYNEQFF.

The CDR3 DNA is TGTGCCAGCAGTTTATCTGACAGGGCGAATGGCTACACCTTC. It is translated as CASSLSDRANGYTF. The V call is TRBV27, the J call TRBJ1-2; 7 positions match TRBD1. From germline, CDR1 is MNHEY and CDR2 SMNVEV (reference sequence). The CDR3 is 14 amino acids. The trim removed 0 bases at V and 6 bases at J, leaving 4 bases unmatched.

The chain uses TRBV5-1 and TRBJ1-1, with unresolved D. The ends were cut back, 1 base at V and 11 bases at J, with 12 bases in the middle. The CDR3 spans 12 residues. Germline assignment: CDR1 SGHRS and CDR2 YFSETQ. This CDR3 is CASSLSGNGAFF. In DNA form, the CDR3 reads TGCGCCAGCAGCTTGTCGGGGAATGGGGCTTTCTTT.

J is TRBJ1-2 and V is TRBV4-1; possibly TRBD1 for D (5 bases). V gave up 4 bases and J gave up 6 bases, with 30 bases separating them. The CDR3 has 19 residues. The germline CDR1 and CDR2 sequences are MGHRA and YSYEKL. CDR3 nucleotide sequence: TGCGCCAGCAGCCCCCTCCTGGCGGGGGTTGGCCTGGTGGGCAATGGCTACACCTTC. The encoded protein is CASSPLLAGVGLVGNGYTF.